Reported below is one T cell receptor beta chain. These data come from a study of blood T cell repertoires in COVID-19. Assay: immunoSEQ multiplex PCR; the TCRdb copy retains only in-frame clones and omits some. Among 150,000 to 200,000 clones listed, about 86% were seen once. The sequenced sample was peripheral blood. The TCR sequence derives from a man over 45 with active or convalescent COVID-19.

The DNA of the CDR3 is TGTGCCAGCAGCTCCGGCCGTAGCGGGGAAGCGGAGACCCAGTACTTC. Its protein product is CASSSGRSGEAETQYF. V usage is TRBV7-3 and J usage is TRBJ2-5; 8 bases match TRBD2. The CDR3 consists of 16 residues. V lost 4 bases and J lost 5; bases outside the gene matches: 12. Germline CDR1 SGHTA, CDR2 FQGTGA.